Listed here are 10 T cell receptor beta chains from one sample, sequenced in a study of cytomegalovirus exposure and HLA in healthy donors. The PCR used 60 Vbeta and 13 Jbeta primers. Produced via immunoSEQ multiplex PCR; TCRdb's table is partial and in-frame only. This table holds about 130,000 clones, over 60% found once. Sequenced material: PBMCs. The receptors originated from a man between 18 and 29 years old in good health and CMV-seronegative.

This clone was counted a few times. The chain carries TRBV5-4 and TRBJ2-7, with 7 bases lining up with TRBD1. Unmatched junction bases numbered 7, after V lost 4 bases and J lost 6 bases. Per germline, CDR1 SGHNT and CDR2 YYREEE (reference sequence). The CDR3 loop spans 13 amino acids. In nucleotides, the CDR3 is TGTGCCAGCAGCCCCAGGGGGTCGGGCGAGCAGTACTTC. Translating it yields CASSPRGSGEQYF.

The chain couples TRBV7-9 to TRBJ1-1; D not resolved. Between the trimmed V and J ends, which lost 5 bases and 6 bases, there was a span of 19 bases. CDR1 SEHNR and CDR2 FQNEAQ come from the germline V gene (reference sequence). The CDR3 length is 15 residues. CDR3 DNA: TGTGCCAGCAGCCCGGCCGGGAGAGTAAACCCTGAAGCTTTCTTT. This translates into CASSPAGRVNPEAFF.

The chain carries TRBV5-1 and TRBJ2-5; 7 nucleotides line up with TRBD1. CDR3 length: 15 amino acids. The junction had 11 bases not matched to a gene; V was cut back by 0 bases and J by 9 bases. The germline CDR1 and CDR2 sequences are SGHRS and YFSETQ. This chain's CDR3 is CASSLGVTDQGAQYF. The DNA of the CDR3 is TGCGCCAGCAGCTTGGGCGTGACGGACCAGGGGGCCCAGTACTTC.

V usage is TRBV7-6 and J usage is TRBJ1-1, with no clear D. The V and J ends lost 1 base and 6 bases respectively, with 15 bases between them. The CDR3 is 15 residues long. The germline CDR1 and CDR2 sequences are SGHVS and FNYEAQ. CDR3 sequence: CASSLGSRAAAEAFF. The CDR3 DNA follows: TGTGCCAGCAGCTTAGGTTCTAGGGCAGCGGCTGAAGCTTTCTTT.

The genes are TRBV14 and TRBJ1-4, with 7 positions matching TRBD1. V was pared by 4 bases and J by 3 bases, with 14 bases of the junction left unmatched. Germline CDR1 and CDR2: SGHDN and FVKESK. There are 18 residues in the CDR3. The CDR3 loop is CASSPGQVSVGANEKLFF. CDR3 sequence (DNA): TGTGCCAGCAGCCCTGGACAGGTTTCCGTCGGGGCTAATGAAAAACTGTTTTTT.

This sequence joins TRBV12-5 and TRBJ2-1; 8 bases fit TRBD2. In germline, CDR1 is LGHNT, CDR2 FRNRAP. V was pared by 1 base and J by 4 bases, with 3 bases of the junction left unmatched. There are 15 residues in the CDR3. CDR3 sequence reads: CASGLAGGNYNEQFF. In nucleotides, the CDR3 is TGTGCTAGTGGTTTGGCGGGAGGGAATTACAATGAGCAGTTCTTC.

This chain uses TRBV29-1 with TRBJ1-2; tentatively, D is TRBD1 (5 bases). Germline values: CDR1 SQVTM, CDR2 ANQGSEA. The CDR3 extends over 14 amino acids. V lost 6 bases and J 4 bases, leaving 18 bases between the germline ends. CDR3 bases: TGCAGCGTGAAATCGCGGGACGGAAGCTATGGCTACACCTTC. Amino acids: CSVKSRDGSYGYTF.

The chain has TRBV7-2 and TRBJ2-3, with 14 bases matching TRBD2. The CDR3 has 18 residues. J gave up 5 bases and V 1 base, and 8 bases lay outside the gene matches. Germline V gene lookup returns CDR1 SGHTA and CDR2 FQGNSA. CDR3: CASSLGRGTSGSLDTQYF. The CDR3 DNA reads as TGTGCCAGCAGCTTAGGAAGGGGGACTAGCGGGAGTTTAGATACGCAGTATTTT.

This clone was seen only once. The rearrangement links TRBV27 to TRBJ1-5; D call uncertain. Trimming took off 1 base at V and 7 bases at J, with 11 bases between the two ends. Germline CDR1 MNHEY, CDR2 SMNVEV (reference sequence). The CDR3 loop spans 14 amino acids. The CDR3 DNA sequence: TGTGCCAGCAGTTTATTGGGAGCGGGACAGCCCCAGCATTTT. This gives the protein CASSLLGAGQPQHF.

V gene TRBV7-6 combines with J gene TRBJ1-3; a possible D gene is TRBD1 (5 bases). Trimming took off 1 base at V and 3 bases at J, with 13 bases between the two ends. From germline, CDR1 is SGHVS and CDR2 FNYEAQ. CDR3 length equals 16 residues. The CDR3 reads CASSLDDRGVGNTIYF. Here the CDR3 DNA reads TGTGCCAGCAGCTTAGACGACCGGGGGGTTGGAAACACCATATATTTT.